These T cell receptor beta chains were read from a single sample in a study of T-cell reconstitution after alpha-beta-depleted transplantation in children. TCRdb itself ran the PCR reads through MiXCR, one entry per CDR3 protein. The table shows around 700,000 distinct CDR3 sequences, with around 13% occurring only once. Sequenced here: PBMCs, sampled before TCRalphabeta/CD19-depleted stem cell transplant. The receptors here all came from a girl aged 2 to 10 with congenital amegakaryocytic thrombocytopenia, due to receive a stem cell transplant. The CDR3 runs from the conserved cysteine through the conserved F or W. D genes are given only for firm matches. Clone size is given for some rows only: seen once, a few or many times, or a class if the clone is expanded.

J gene,V gene,D gene,clone size,CDR3 DNA,CDR3 protein
TRBJ2-2,TRBV20-1,.,few,TGCAGTGCTAGAGATGGCACCCGGACGAACACCGGGGAGCTGTTTTTT,CSARDGTRTNTGELFF
TRBJ2-5,TRBV28,.,many,TGTGCCAGCAGTAGGGGAGACTATAACCAAGAGACCCAGTACTTC,CASSRGDYNQETQYF
TRBJ2-2,TRBV15,.,many,TGTGCCACCAGCAGACAATACACCGGGGAGCTGTTTTTT,CATSRQYTGELFF
TRBJ2-5,TRBV29-1,TRBD2,.,TGCAGCGTTGTGATCCGGGCTAGCGGGAGATTGGAGACCCAGTACTTC,CSVVIRASGRLETQYF
TRBJ2-1,TRBV20-1,.,once,TGCAGTGCTAGTATTTTCGTTGGGTTCTCCTACAATGAGCAGTTCTTC,CSASIFVGFSYNEQFF
TRBJ1-1,TRBV12-3/TRBV12-4,.,.,TGTGCCAGCAGTCTCCTTGACCGCGACACTGAAGCTTTCTTT,CASSLLDRDTEAFF
TRBJ2-1,TRBV7-2,TRBD1,few,TGTGCCAGCAGCCAATACAGGGGGCTGGATGAGCAGTTCTTC,CASSQYRGLDEQFF
TRBJ2-1,TRBV5-1,.,many,TGCGCCAGCAGCTTTCAGGCCTACTCCTACAATGAGCAGTTCTTC,CASSFQAYSYNEQFF
TRBJ2-7,TRBV20-1,.,.,TGCAGTGCTAGGGGACGCAAGCAGTACTTC,CSARGRKQYF
TRBJ1-4,TRBV6-5,.,many,TGTGCCAGCAGTTACTCGATGGGCGGGAGCAATGAAAAACTGTTTTTT,CASSYSMGGSNEKLFF
TRBJ2-5,TRBV5-1,TRBD2,.,TGCGCCATCAGAGATGAGCGGGAGCGGGAGACCCAGTACTTC,CAIRDERERETQYF
TRBJ2-7,TRBV25-1,.,few,TGTGCCAGCAGTCAAGGGACGCCAATACCGGCGGAGGGTGAGCAGTACTTC,CASSQGTPIPAEGEQYF
TRBJ2-5,TRBV5-1,.,.,TGCGCCAGCAGCTTCAGCGGGTCAGCTAGAGAGACCCAGTACTTC,CASSFSGSARETQYF
TRBJ2-5,TRBV20-1,.,.,TGCAGTGCCAACCATTACTGGGGAGGAGAGACCCAGTACTTC,CSANHYWGGETQYF
TRBJ2-3,TRBV9,.,.,TGTGCCAGCAGCGTAGCTCCGGACGAGGACACAGATACGCAGTATTTT,CASSVAPDEDTDTQYF
TRBJ2-1,TRBV7-8,TRBD2,many,TGTGCCAGCAGCTTCCCCAGCGGGAGGGGTTACAATGAGCAGTTCTTC,CASSFPSGRGYNEQFF
TRBJ2-7,TRBV5-1,.,many,TGCGCCAGCAGCTTGCGGGGAGACGAGCAGTACTTC,CASSLRGDEQYF
TRBJ1-2,TRBV12-3/TRBV12-4,.,few,TGTGCCAGCAGTTTTCGGGACTTCGGTGAGGGCTACACCTTC,CASSFRDFGEGYTF
TRBJ2-7,TRBV12-3/TRBV12-4,.,many,TGTGCCAGCAGCTTTCTAGGCTACGAGCAGTACTTC,CASSFLGYEQYF
TRBJ2-1,TRBV7-2,TRBD2,few,TGTGCCAGCAGCTTACCGGCGGGAGGGGATCGAAGCTCCTACAATGAGCAGTTCTTC,CASSLPAGGDRSSYNEQFF
TRBJ2-1,TRBV20-1,TRBD2,.,TGCAGTGCTAGAGGGACACTAGCGGGAGCATACAATGAGCAGTTCTTC,CSARGTLAGAYNEQFF
TRBJ1-1,TRBV29-1,TRBD1,few,TGCAGCGTTGACCAGGGGGCCCGGGACACTGAAGCTTTCTTT,CSVDQGARDTEAFF
TRBJ2-6,TRBV6-5,.,many,TGTGCCAGCAGTTACATATCGACAGCCCCCGGCGTCCTGACTTTC,CASSYISTAPGVLTF
TRBJ2-5,TRBV7-2,.,.,TGTGCCAGCAGCTTAACCCCCTTGGGCGCGGGGCAAGAGACCCAGTACTTC,CASSLTPLGAGQETQYF
TRBJ1-4,TRBV20-1,.,few,TGCAGTGCTTCACAGGGACCTAATGAAAAACTGTTTTTT,CSASQGPNEKLFF
TRBJ2-7,TRBV12-3/TRBV12-4,.,few,TGTGCCAGCAAGTCCCAAGCGGGTCCCTCCTACGAGCAGTACTTC,CASKSQAGPSYEQYF
TRBJ2-7,TRBV27,TRBD1,.,TGTGCCAGCAGCATAAGGACAGGGTACTACGAGCAGTACTTC,CASSIRTGYYEQYF
TRBJ1-6,TRBV6-1,.,few,TGTGCCAGCCGGGGGGGGAACTACGATAATTCACCCCTCCACTTT,CASRGGNYDNSPLHF
TRBJ2-1,TRBV7-9,.,many,TGTGCCAGCAGCACAGGACTTGAGCAGTTCTTC,CASSTGLEQFF
TRBJ2-1,TRBV7-9,TRBD2,few,TGTGCCAGCAGCGGTACTAGCGGATTTTACAATGAGCAGTTCTTC,CASSGTSGFYNEQFF
TRBJ2-1,TRBV19,.,many,TGTGCCAGTAGTACCCTTGAGAGCGGATCCTACAATGAGCAGTTCTTC,CASSTLESGSYNEQFF
TRBJ2-3,TRBV5-1,.,many,TGCGCCAGCAGCTTGGTTGTCAACACAGATACGCAGTATTTT,CASSLVVNTDTQYF
TRBJ2-1,TRBV7-9,.,.,TGTGCCAGCAGCTCGATCGAGGGAGATAAGTTCTTC,CASSSIEGDKFF
TRBJ2-1,TRBV12-3/TRBV12-4,.,.,TGTGCCAGCATCCCGGCGGCGCCCTACAATGAGCAGTTCTTC,CASIPAAPYNEQFF
TRBJ2-3,TRBV15,.,many,TGTGCCACCGAGAACCTGAGACAGGCGGCGACAGATACGCAGTATTTT,CATENLRQAATDTQYF
TRBJ2-1,TRBV7-8,.,few,TGTGCCAGCAGCTTAAGGTTGGCGGGACGCTACAATGAGCAGTTCTTC,CASSLRLAGRYNEQFF
TRBJ2-7,TRBV10-2,.,many,TGCGCCAGCAGTGAACGAGCCTACGAGCAGTACTTC,CASSERAYEQYF
TRBJ2-2,TRBV13,.,.,TGTGCCAGCCGGACGCGCGGTTCCGGGGAGCTGTTTTTT,CASRTRGSGELFF
TRBJ1-5,TRBV27,.,.,TGTGCCAGCAGTCCCAGGGTTAGCAATCAGCCCCAGCATTTT,CASSPRVSNQPQHF
TRBJ2-7,TRBV27,TRBD1,many,TGTGCCAGCAGCCCGACAGGGGGCTTCTACGAGCAGTACTTC,CASSPTGGFYEQYF
TRBJ2-1,TRBV7-6,TRBD2,few,TGTGCCAGCAGCTTAGCGTCTAGCGGGAGATCGGTTGAGCAGTTCTTC,CASSLASSGRSVEQFF
TRBJ1-4,TRBV20-1,.,.,TGCAGTGCTGAGCAATCCACCGGGTTTGAAGGGTTTCAGAAACTGTTTTTT,CSAEQSTGFEGFQKLFF
TRBJ2-7,TRBV20-1,.,few,TGCAGTGCAAACGGACGGATCAACGAGCAGTACTTC,CSANGRINEQYF
TRBJ2-1,TRBV5-5,TRBD2,many,TGTGCCAGCAGCTGGGGGACTAGCTCCTACAATGAGCAGTTCTTC,CASSWGTSSYNEQFF
TRBJ1-2,TRBV2,.,many,TGTGCCAGCAGAACGCAGGGTCATGGCTACACCTTC,CASRTQGHGYTF
TRBJ2-1,TRBV6-1,TRBD2,.,TGTGCCAGCAGCCCCGTACTAGCGGGATACAATGAGCAGTTCTTC,CASSPVLAGYNEQFF
TRBJ2-5,TRBV7-9,TRBD2,.,TGTGCCAGCAGCTTCGGGGGGGAGAAGACCCAGTACTTC,CASSFGGEKTQYF
TRBJ2-5,TRBV7-7,.,few,TGTGCCAGCAGCCCCCACCCGGTCCAAGAGACCCAGTACTTC,CASSPHPVQETQYF
TRBJ2-5,TRBV20-1,.,many,TGCAGTGCTAGAAGCGGGCACCAAGAGACCCAGTACTTC,CSARSGHQETQYF
TRBJ2-5,TRBV12-3/TRBV12-4,TRBD2,.,TGTGCCAGCAGCCTTACCCTAGCGGGACAAGAGACCCAGTACTTC,CASSLTLAGQETQYF
TRBJ2-7,TRBV7-9,.,many,TGCGCCAGCAGCTTGACAGGAACCTACGAGCAGTACTTC,CASSLTGTYEQYF
TRBJ2-1,TRBV12-3/TRBV12-4,TRBD2,few,TGTGCCAGCTCCATCGGGGGGAGCTATGGTGAGCAGTTCTTC,CASSIGGSYGEQFF
TRBJ2-7,TRBV20-1,.,few,TGCAGTGCTAGAGGGGACTCGGACTACGAGCAGTACTTC,CSARGDSDYEQYF